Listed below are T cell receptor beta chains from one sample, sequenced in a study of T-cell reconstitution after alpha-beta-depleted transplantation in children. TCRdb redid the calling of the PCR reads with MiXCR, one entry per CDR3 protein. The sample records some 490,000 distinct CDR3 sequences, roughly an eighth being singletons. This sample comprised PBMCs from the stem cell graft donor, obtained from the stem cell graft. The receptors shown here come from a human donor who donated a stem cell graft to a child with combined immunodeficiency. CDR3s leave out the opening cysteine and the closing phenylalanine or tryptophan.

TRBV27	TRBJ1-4	ASSPTWGVPKVLF
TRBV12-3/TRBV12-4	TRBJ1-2	ASRGAGYGYT
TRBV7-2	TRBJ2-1	ASSARRTHLYNEQF
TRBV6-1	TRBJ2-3	TSSEAAGITDTQY
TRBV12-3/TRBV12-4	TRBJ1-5	ASTVPGYQPQH
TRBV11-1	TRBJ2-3	ASSPLAGGPLTVDTQY
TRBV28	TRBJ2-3	ASSWGSDTQY
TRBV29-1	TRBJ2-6	SVEVGRQGWANVLT
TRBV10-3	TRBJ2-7	AIRPGTGSSYEQY
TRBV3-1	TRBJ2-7	ASSQAAVNYEQY
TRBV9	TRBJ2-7	ASSVEGSGYEQY
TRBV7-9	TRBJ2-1	ASSPGTGRSYNEQF
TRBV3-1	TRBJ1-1	ASTHEGGHTEAF
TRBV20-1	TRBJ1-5	SASPTAQPQH
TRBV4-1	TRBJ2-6	ASSQDGIRDFVAGANVLT
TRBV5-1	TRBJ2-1	ASSLAVEGEQF
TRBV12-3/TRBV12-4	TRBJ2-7	ASRLAGAYEQY
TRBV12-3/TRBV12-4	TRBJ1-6	ATREIPNSPLH
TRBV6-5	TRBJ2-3	ASSYGRDTDTQY
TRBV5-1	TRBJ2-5	ASRRTGSQETQY
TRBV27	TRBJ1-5	ASSTHRDSHQPQH
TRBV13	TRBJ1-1	ASIGRGLFTEAF
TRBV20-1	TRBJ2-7	SAMIYEQY
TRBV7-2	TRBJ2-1	ASSLSQF
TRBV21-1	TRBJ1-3	ASSKRLAGNTIY
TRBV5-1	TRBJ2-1	ASSSGTSGIYNEQF
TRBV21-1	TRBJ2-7	ASSRIPYEQY
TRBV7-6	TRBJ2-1	ASSLAEVGTGEQF
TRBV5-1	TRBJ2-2	ASRLVLAANTGELF